These 32 T cell receptor beta chains originate from one sample sequenced in a study of blood T cell repertoires in COVID-19. Method: immunoSEQ multiplex PCR; TCRdb's copy keeps in-frame clones and lacks some. The sample gives 62,000 or so clones, about 82% of which show up once; approximately 3.8% is in the top ten. Material: PBMCs or T cells enriched from blood (not recorded which). The receptors were sampled from a woman aged 40 to 50 with acute COVID-19.

The chain has TRBV21-1 and TRBJ1-1; the table's D call, TRBD1, has no DNA check behind it. TRBV21-1 is a recognized pseudogene. The CDR3 has 21 residues. DNA of the CDR3: TGTGCCAGCAGCAAAGAGCTAGGACAGGGGGCGCATCATCAGGTGAACACTGAAGCTTTCTTT. It translates to CASSKELGQGAHHQVNTEAFF.

This rearrangement joins TRBV3-1 (or the pseudogene TRBV3-2) to TRBJ2-7; no clear D gene. Trimming left V 4 bases short and J 1 base short, with 20 bases between. Germline CDR1 is LGHDT and CDR2 is YNNKEL (reference sequence). The CDR3 length is 17 residues. Written as DNA, the CDR3 is TGTGCCAGCAGCCCTTCACTAAAGGTCGGCGGTTCCTACGAGCAGTACTTC. It yields the protein CASSPSLKVGGSYEQYF.

This sequence joins TRBV11-2 and TRBJ2-7; maybe TRBD1 (5 bases). The CDR3 spans 12 residues. The germline V and J ends were trimmed by 5 bases and 3 bases, with 8 bases remaining between them. Germline CDR1 is SGHAT and CDR2 is FQNNGV. CDR3 sequence reads: CASSRDSYEQYF. In DNA form, the CDR3 reads TGTGCCAGCAGCCGAGACAGCTACGAGCAGTACTTC.

The chain recombines TRBV10-3 with TRBJ2-3; 13 bases match TRBD2. The CDR3 has 15 residues. The junction had 4 bases not matched to a gene; V was cut back by 10 bases and J by 0 bases. Germline CDR1 is ENHRY and CDR2 is SYGVKD. The CDR3 DNA is TGTGCCACCGGGACTAGCGGGGCTAGCACAGATACGCAGTATTTT. This translates into CATGTSGASTDTQYF.

This clone was picked up one time. This sequence joins TRBV11-2 and TRBJ1-6, with D perhaps TRBD1 (5 bases). V lost 5 bases and J lost 8, with 16 bases in between. This CDR3 is built from 15 residues. From germline, CDR1 is SGHAT and CDR2 FQNNGV. The CDR3: CASSPPVGADSPLHF. The CDR3 nucleotides read TGTGCCAGCAGCCCCCCCGTAGGGGCAGATTCACCCCTCCACTTT. Looking up the rest from reference TRBV11-2 and TRBJ1-6 gives the full variable domain: EAGVAQSPRYKIIEKRQSVAFWCNPISGHATLYWYQQILGQGPKLLIQFQNNGVVDDSQLPKDRFSAERLKGVDSTLKIQPAKLEDSAVYLCASSPPVGADSPLHFGNGTRLTVT.

V is TRBV11-2 and J is TRBJ2-7; TRBD2 is a possible D gene (5 bases). The germline V gene encodes CDR1 SGHAT and CDR2 FQNNGV. The CDR3 runs 13 residues. Trimming took off 5 bases at V and 4 bases at J, with 12 bases between the two ends. The CDR3 region has the DNA TGTGCCAGCAGCGGACTCGTACAATACGAGCAGTACGTC. Its translation: CASSGLVQYEQYV.

This clone was recorded only once. The genes are TRBV6-5 and TRBJ2-1, with TRBD2 matching over 11 bases. The CDR3 is made up of 14 amino acids. Germline V gene data show CDR1 as MNHEY and CDR2 as SVGAGI. V dropped 7 bases and J dropped 7; count of bases not matched to a gene: 6. DNA for the CDR3: TGTGCCAGCACTGGTACTAGCGGGGGTAATGAGCAGTTCTTC. Protein sequence: CASTGTSGGNEQFF.

This chain links TRBV5-5 with TRBJ1-4, with D possibly being TRBD1 (6 bases). The CDR3 has 16 amino acids. Between the trimmed V and J ends, which lost 3 bases and 0 bases, there was a span of 12 bases. CDR1 is SGHKS and CDR2 is YYEKEE in the germline V gene (reference sequence). In DNA form, the CDR3 reads TGTGCCAGCAGCTGGCGGACAGATGCAACTAATGAAAAACTGTTTTTT. The encoded protein is CASSWRTDATNEKLFF.

The chain employs TRBV9 and TRBJ1-1; D possibly corresponds to TRBD1 (5 bases). The CDR3 extends over 13 amino acids. The V and J ends lost 2 bases and 4 bases respectively, with 9 bases between them. The germline V gene has CDR1 SGDLS and CDR2 YYNGEE. The CDR3 is CASSVQGSTEAFF. In nucleotides, the CDR3 is TGTGCCAGCAGCGTTCAGGGCAGCACTGAAGCTTTCTTT.

The genes are TRBV5-8 and TRBJ2-1, with TRBD2 matching over 9 bases. The germline gives CDR1 SGHTS, CDR2 YDEGEE. The CDR3 sequence is 16 residues long. Germline trimming cut 0 bases from V and 5 bases from J; bases unmatched to any gene: 6. The CDR3 bases are TGTGCCAGCAGCTTGGCGGGAGCGGGAGGCAACAATGAGCAGTTCTTC. This gives the protein CASSLAGAGGNNEQFF.

V is TRBV15 and J is TRBJ1-6; D is perhaps TRBD1 (6 bases). Between the trimmed V and J ends, which lost 1 base and 5 bases, there was a span of 9 bases. The germline V gene encodes CDR1 LNHNV and CDR2 YYDKDF (reference sequence). The CDR3 spans 15 residues. The CDR3 region is CATSRGTADNSPLHF. Written as DNA, the CDR3 is TGTGCCACCAGCAGAGGGACAGCAGATAATTCACCCCTCCACTTT.

The rearrangement joins TRBV6-5 to TRBJ2-7, with 11 bases matching TRBD2. Germline lookup yields CDR1 MNHEY and CDR2 SVGAGI. The CDR3 has 15 amino acids. Losses at the gene ends were 6 bases for V and 5 bases for J; bases not matched to a gene: 9. In nucleotides, the CDR3 is TGTGCCAGCAGGTCCACTAGCGGGAGATTCCACGAGCAGTACTTC. Its protein product is CASRSTSGRFHEQYF.

The rearrangement links TRBV7-3 to TRBJ2-1, with D possibly TRBD2 on 8 matching bases. The V gene lost 0 bases and the J gene lost 6 bases, with 24 bases spanning the gap. From germline, CDR1 is SGHTA and CDR2 FQGTGA. This CDR3 has 19 residues. Here the CDR3 DNA reads TGTGCCAGCAGCTTAACTTACAGGGGCGGGAGGACTACGGGCAATGAGCAGTTCTTC. This encodes CASSLTYRGGRTTGNEQFF.

This rearrangement joins TRBV5-6 to TRBJ2-6; 8 nucleotides line up with TRBD2. The CDR3 extends over 18 amino acids. The germline V gene has CDR1 SGHDT and CDR2 YYEEEE. With V trimmed by 4 bases and J by 0 bases, 9 bases remained unmatched. The CDR3 sequence: CASSLILAGISGANVLTF. CDR3 DNA: TGTGCCAGCAGCCTGATCTTAGCGGGGATCTCTGGGGCCAACGTCCTGACTTTC.

This rearrangement joins TRBV18 to TRBJ2-1; TRBD1 agrees at 7 bases. Germline CDR1 and CDR2: KGHSH and LQKENI. The CDR3 is made up of 16 amino acids. V was clipped by 0 bases and J by 3 bases; unmatched bases: 5. CDR3 in amino acids: CASSPPDRVGYNEQFF. CDR3 coding DNA: TGTGCCAGCTCACCACCCGACAGGGTTGGCTACAATGAGCAGTTCTTC.

Written as DNA, the CDR3 is TGTGCCAGCAGCCTCGAGAGGGGGACTGAAGCTTTCTTT. Protein sequence: CASSLERGTEAFF. The rearrangement joins TRBV11-2 to TRBJ1-1, with D tentatively TRBD1 (6 bases). CDR3 size: 13 residues. The V end lost 5 bases, the J end lost 5 bases, and 12 bases lay between the germline ends. Germline CDR1 reads SGHAT; CDR2 reads FQNNGV. Supplemented by reference TRBV11-2 and TRBJ1-1, the full variable domain reads EAGVAQSPRYKIIEKRQSVAFWCNPISGHATLYWYQQILGQGPKLLIQFQNNGVVDDSQLPKDRFSAERLKGVDSTLKIQPAKLEDSAVYLCASSLERGTEAFFGQGTRLTVV.

The chain combines TRBV5-6 with TRBJ1-2; 9 nucleotides match TRBD1. CDR1 and CDR2 (germline): SGHDT, YYEEEE. The CDR3 is 14 amino acids. V lost 5 bases and J lost 8; bases outside the gene matches: 10. The CDR3 here is CASRTPGTGFGYTF. CDR3 nucleotide sequence: TGTGCCAGCAGGACTCCGGGGACAGGGTTCGGCTACACCTTC.

This clone was seen a handful of times. This sequence joins TRBV5-4 and TRBJ1-2; no firm D call. Germline assignment: CDR1 SGHNT and CDR2 YYREEE (reference sequence). This CDR3 spans 14 amino acids. The V end lost 0 bases, the J end lost 2 bases, and 8 bases lay between the germline ends. In nucleotides, the CDR3 is TGTGCCAGCAGCTTGGAACAGCCAAACTATGGCTACACCTTC. Encoded protein: CASSLEQPNYGYTF.

The genes are TRBV28 and TRBJ1-2; no reliable D call. Trimming removed 2 bases from V and 3 bases from J, with 7 bases in between. This CDR3 region has 13 residues. CDR1 and CDR2 from the germline V gene are MDHEN and SYDVKM. This chain's CDR3 is CASSLKEYYGYTF. The CDR3 nucleotides are TGTGCCAGCAGTTTAAAGGAGTACTATGGCTACACCTTC.

The chain couples TRBV5-4 to TRBJ2-1; 9 positions agree with TRBD1. The trim removed 4 bases at V and 6 bases at J, leaving 11 bases unmatched. CDR3 length: 16 residues. Germline V gives CDR1 SGHNT, CDR2 YYREEE (reference sequence). The CDR3 sequence is CASSPTGTGNFNEQFF. In DNA form, the CDR3 reads TGTGCCAGCAGCCCTACCGGGACAGGGAACTTCAATGAGCAGTTCTTC.

This clone was detected once. V is TRBV6-2 or TRBV6-3 and J is TRBJ2-7; D not certain. The germline V gene has CDR1 MNHEY and CDR2 SVGEGT. Trimming pared 2 bases from V and 4 bases from J, leaving 9 bases between. This CDR3 has 13 amino acids. DNA of the CDR3: TGTGCCAGCAGTTACGGGCAGCTTTACGAGCAGTACGTC. Protein: CASSYGQLYEQYV.

CDR3 amino acids: CSAGTSGRSREQYF. The CDR3 DNA is TGCAGCGCCGGGACTAGCGGGAGGTCGCGTGAGCAGTACTTC. V gene TRBV29-1 combines with J gene TRBJ2-7, with TRBD2 matching over 15 bases. The CDR3 has 14 residues. Trimming cost V 7 bases and J 7 bases; bases outside gene matches: 8. Germline V gene data show CDR1 as SQVTM and CDR2 as ANQGSEA.

The chain is built from TRBV7-3 and TRBJ2-1, with a possible D match to TRBD1 (6 bases). Trimming cost V 2 bases and J 0 bases, with 11 bases left between them. This CDR3 is built from 16 residues. Germline V gives CDR1 SGHTA, CDR2 FQGTGA. CDR3 in DNA: TGTGCCAGCAGCTTATCTTTAGGGGGCTCCTACAATGAGCAGTTCTTC. Residues: CASSLSLGGSYNEQFF.

V usage is TRBV28 and J usage is TRBJ1-5; D remains unclear. Germline V lookup: CDR1 MDHEN, CDR2 SYDVKM. Trimming took 3 bases from V and 2 from J, leaving 23 bases between them. The length of the CDR3 is 19 residues. The CDR3 reads CASSFAISKDSYGNQPQHF. DNA for the CDR3: TGTGCCAGCAGTTTCGCTATATCAAAGGACTCCTATGGCAATCAGCCCCAGCATTTT. Complete variable domain (other parts from reference TRBV28 and TRBJ1-5): DVKVTQSSRYLVKRTGEKVFLECVQDMDHENMFWYRQDPGLGLRLIYFSYDVKMKEKGDIPEGYSVSREKKERFSLILESASTNQTSMYLCASSFAISKDSYGNQPQHFGDGTRLSIL.

The chain carries TRBV11-3 and TRBJ2-1; weak D call: TRBD2 (6 bases). The V gene's germline CDR1 is SGHNT and CDR2 YENEEA. Trimming removed 0 bases from V and 4 bases from J, with 13 bases in between. The CDR3 extends over 16 amino acids. CDR3: CASSLDGVSGYNEQFF. The CDR3 DNA reads TGTGCCAGCAGCTTAGACGGGGTTAGCGGATACAATGAGCAGTTCTTC.

The V gene is TRBV10-3, the J gene TRBJ2-7, with TRBD1 identical over 8 bases. Germline trimming cut 10 bases from V and 3 bases from J; bases unmatched to any gene: 8. CDR1 and CDR2 from the germline V gene are ENHRY and SYGVKD. This CDR3 has 13 residues. This CDR3 is CASTRGRDYEQYF. The CDR3 DNA reads as TGTGCCAGCACCAGGGGGCGAGACTACGAGCAGTACTTC.

The count of this clone is one. Here the CDR3 DNA reads TGTGCCAGCAGTTATGGGACAGGGGATCAGCCCCAGCATTTT. It translates to CASSYGTGDQPQHF. The chain is built from TRBV6-5 and TRBJ1-5; 10 nucleotides align to TRBD1. The V gene's germline CDR1 is MNHEY and CDR2 SVGAGI. Trimming at V came to 3 bases and at J to 5 bases, leaving 1 base not matched to a gene. The CDR3 sequence is 14 residues long.

The V call is TRBV19, the J call TRBJ2-1, with 11 nucleotides matching TRBD2. The length of the CDR3 is 14 residues. V lost 4 bases and J lost 6; bases outside the gene matches: 2. The germline gives CDR1 LNHDA, CDR2 SQIVND (reference sequence). The CDR3 spells CASSTGTSGNEQFF. Written as DNA, the CDR3 is TGTGCCAGTAGTACCGGGACTAGCGGCAATGAGCAGTTCTTC.

Worth noting for this clone: The same CDR3 arises from other DNA sequences in this sample as well. The V and J genes are TRBV5-1 and TRBJ1-1, with TRBD1 matching over 7 bases. J gave up 1 base and V 3 bases, and 3 bases lay outside the gene matches. CDR3 size: 14 residues. Germline values: CDR1 SGHRS, CDR2 YFSETQ. The CDR3 spells CASSSGTENTEAFF. DNA for the CDR3: TGCGCCAGCAGCTCAGGGACAGAGAACACTGAAGCTTTCTTT.

The rearrangement joins TRBV29-1 to TRBJ1-2, with no clear D. From germline, CDR1 is SQVTM and CDR2 ANQGSEA. The CDR3 spans 12 residues. Trimming took off 7 bases at V and 6 bases at J, with 15 bases between the two ends. CDR3 loop: CSDKATDHGYTF. DNA for the CDR3: TGCAGCGATAAGGCCACAGACCATGGCTACACCTTC. The full variable domain, rest sourced from reference TRBV29-1 and TRBJ1-2, is SAVISQKPSRDICQRGTSLTIQCQVDSQVTMMFWYRQQPGQSLTLIATANQGSEATYESGFVIDKFPISRPNLTFSTLTVSNMSPEDSSIYLCSDKATDHGYTFGSGTRLTVV.

This sequence joins TRBV28 and TRBJ1-5; D is possibly TRBD1 (5 bases). Deletions cut 3 bases from V and 6 bases from J, with 15 bases between. The CDR3 contains 15 residues. Germline V gene sequence: CDR1 MDHEN, CDR2 SYDVKM. The CDR3, as DNA: TGTGCCAGCAGTTTCAGGGCAGGGTTTTCTCAGCCCCAGCATTTT. This sequence encodes CASSFRAGFSQPQHF.

The V gene is TRBV29-1, the J gene TRBJ1-2, with unresolved D. Trimming took 7 bases from V and 6 from J, leaving 12 bases between them. This CDR3 comprises 11 residues. Germline assignment: CDR1 SQVTM and CDR2 ANQGSEA. CDR3 in amino acids: CSAASGDGYTF. In DNA form, the CDR3 reads TGCAGCGCTGCTTCGGGAGATGGCTACACCTTC.